The next 15 T cell receptor beta chains were all read from a single sample in a study of T-cell memory formation after mild COVID-19 (dated by TCRdb to about 2021). The library was built by means of 5' RACE. These reads were obtained on an Illumina NovaSeq 6000. TCRdb reprocessed the public reads (quality trimming at Q25 with fastp, clone calling with MiXCR) and kept in-frame beta chains. Rows with a matching CDR3 protein are joined into one entry that keeps the most common DNA and genes. A total of over 300,000 distinct CDR3 sequences appear in this sample, 20% to 25% of them only once. The leading ten clones occupy 21% of the sample. The sample comprised PBMCs or a T cell subset sorted from them (not recorded which). These receptors were taken from a man younger than 35 who had mild COVID-19 (a few samples of this study predate the infection). The sample titles of this study are shuffled in the database, so cell type and time point are left out; the donor was told from shared clones.

V gene TRBV19 combines with J gene TRBJ2-1; TRBD2 aligns across 7 bases. From germline, CDR1 is LNHDA and CDR2 SQIVND (reference sequence). V lost 10 bases to trimming and J lost 5 bases; unmatched junction nucleotides: 8. The CDR3 has 13 amino acids. Here the CDR3 reads CATRGLRDNEQFF. The CDR3 nucleotides read TGTGCCACCCGGGGACTACGGGACAATGAGCAGTTCTTC.

V gene TRBV12-3 or TRBV12-4 combines with J gene TRBJ1-1; no definite D call. CDR3 length equals 14 residues. Trimming took 2 bases from V and 0 from J, leaving 7 bases between them. The CDR3: CASSLNSVNTEAFF. Written as DNA, the CDR3 is TGTGCCAGCAGTTTAAATTCCGTGAACACTGAAGCTTTCTTT.

The chain recombines TRBV7-8 with TRBJ1-2; possibly TRBD1 for D (5 bases). Trimming removed 4 bases from V and 7 bases from J, with 16 bases in between. The CDR3 is 14 residues long. Germline V gene sequence: CDR1 SGHVS, CDR2 FQNEAQ. In DNA form, the CDR3 reads TGTGCCAGCAGCTCGTGGGGGGAAGTTTTTGGCTACACCTTC. It encodes CASSSWGEVFGYTF.

The chain carries TRBV29-1 and TRBJ1-2; D is undetermined. V shed 8 bases and J shed 1 base, with 8 bases lying between them. CDR1 SQVTM and CDR2 ANQGSEA come from the germline V gene. The CDR3 sequence is 11 residues long. Here the CDR3 DNA reads TGCAGCTACACAAGTAACTATGGCTACACCTTC. Translation gives CSYTSNYGYTF.

There are many counts of this clonotype. The chain joins TRBV7-8 to TRBJ1-5; tentatively, D is TRBD1 (6 bases). Germline V gives CDR1 SGHVS, CDR2 FQNEAQ. The CDR3 runs 14 residues. V was shortened by 5 bases and J by 5 bases, with 13 bases between the two germline ends. CDR3 sequence reads: CASSIDRMHQPQHF. Here the CDR3 DNA reads TGTGCCAGCAGCATAGACAGGATGCATCAGCCCCAGCATTTT.

In its sample, this clonotype was seen a few times. The V call is TRBV28, the J call TRBJ1-6; unclear D gene. This CDR3 is built from 14 residues. Germline values: CDR1 MDHEN, CDR2 SYDVKM. The V end lost 1 base, the J end lost 9 bases, and 10 bases lay between the germline ends. CDR3 coding DNA: TGTGCCAGCAGTTTATCCGGGGTCCCTTCACCCCTCCACTTT. This codes for CASSLSGVPSPLHF.

This clonotype was detected only a few times. The CDR3 DNA reads as TGCAGTGCGCTACTAGCGGGCACAACAGATACGCAGTATTTT. Translated: CSALLAGTTDTQYF. The gene calls are TRBV20-1 and TRBJ2-3, with 9 bases matching TRBD2. The CDR3 runs to 14 residues. From germline, CDR1 is DFQATT and CDR2 SNEGSKA (reference sequence). The J segment lost 3 bases and the V segment lost 6 bases, leaving 7 bases of the junction unmatched.

The V call is TRBV12-3 or TRBV12-4, the J call TRBJ2-6; 8 bases line up with TRBD1. The J segment lost 2 bases and the V segment lost 6 bases, leaving 12 bases of the junction unmatched. The CDR3 loop spans 18 amino acids. CDR3 bases: TGTGCCAGCAGCTACGGACAGGGCTTTACTCCTGGGGCCAACGTCCTGACTTTC. Encoded protein: CASSYGQGFTPGANVLTF.

V is TRBV7-9 and J is TRBJ1-3; TRBD1 might be the D (5 bases). Per germline, CDR1 SEHNR and CDR2 FQNEAQ (reference sequence). This CDR3 spans 14 amino acids. The V and J ends lost 4 bases and 5 bases respectively, with 12 bases between them. DNA of the CDR3: TGTGCCAGCAGCTCCGGGACCGAAAGAAACACCATATATTTT. This translates into CASSSGTERNTIYF.

The J gene is TRBJ1-3, the V gene TRBV7-2; D might be TRBD1 (6 bases). CDR3 length: 16 residues. CDR1 SGHTA and CDR2 FQGNSA come from the germline V gene. The V end lost 7 bases, the J end lost 8 bases, and 24 bases lay between the germline ends. DNA for the CDR3: TGTGCCAGCACGTCTTCTCCTTTTGGCAGGGGTGACACCATATATTTT. Residues: CASTSSPFGRGDTIYF.

The table lists this clonotype with a few counts. The rearrangement uses TRBV12-3 or TRBV12-4 and TRBJ2-2; D perhaps matches TRBD2 (6 bases). The CDR3 length is 15 residues. The V gene lost 2 bases and the J gene lost 4 bases, with 11 bases spanning the gap. CDR3 DNA sequence: TGTGCCAGCAGTTTATGGGGGAGGAGCACCGGGGAGCTGTTTTTT. Translating gives CASSLWGRSTGELFF.

This clonotype was seen more than once but under ten times. The genes are TRBV20-1 and TRBJ2-1; tentatively, D is TRBD2 (7 bases). Germline assignment: CDR1 DFQATT and CDR2 SNEGSKA (reference sequence). V lost 4 bases, J lost 0 bases, and 16 bases lay in between. This CDR3 contains 16 residues. Here the CDR3 reads CSAISGGAVSYNEQFF. CDR3 coding DNA: TGCAGTGCTATTTCTGGGGGGGCAGTCTCCTACAATGAGCAGTTCTTC.

This clonotype turned up a few times. The V call is TRBV13, the J call TRBJ1-2; TRBD1 might be the D (5 bases). The CDR3 is 15 residues long. Germline CDR1 reads PRHDT; CDR2 reads FYEKMQ (reference sequence). V was shortened by 0 bases and J by 3 bases, with 11 bases between the two germline ends. For the CDR3, the DNA is TGTGCCAGCAGCTTAGGCCAGGGAGGGGACTATGGCTACACCTTC. This gives the protein CASSLGQGGDYGYTF.

This clonotype was counted only a few times. J is TRBJ2-1 and V is TRBV7-8; perhaps TRBD1 as D (5 bases). V lost 5 bases to trimming and J lost 13 bases, with 15 bases between them. The CDR3 is made up of 12 amino acids. Germline assignment: CDR1 SGHVS and CDR2 FQNEAQ. For the CDR3, the DNA is TGTGCCAGCAGCGGATTAAGTGACAGACAGTTCTTC. It yields the protein CASSGLSDRQFF.

This clonotype showed up many times. The chain recombines TRBV20-1 with TRBJ1-5; D is perhaps TRBD1 (5 bases). The CDR3 extends over 15 amino acids. Germline V gene sequence: CDR1 DFQATT, CDR2 SNEGSKA (reference sequence). CDR3 nucleotides: TGCAGCGGGGCGAACAGGTATTCGGACAATCAGCCCCAGCATTTT. Residues: CSGANRYSDNQPQHF.